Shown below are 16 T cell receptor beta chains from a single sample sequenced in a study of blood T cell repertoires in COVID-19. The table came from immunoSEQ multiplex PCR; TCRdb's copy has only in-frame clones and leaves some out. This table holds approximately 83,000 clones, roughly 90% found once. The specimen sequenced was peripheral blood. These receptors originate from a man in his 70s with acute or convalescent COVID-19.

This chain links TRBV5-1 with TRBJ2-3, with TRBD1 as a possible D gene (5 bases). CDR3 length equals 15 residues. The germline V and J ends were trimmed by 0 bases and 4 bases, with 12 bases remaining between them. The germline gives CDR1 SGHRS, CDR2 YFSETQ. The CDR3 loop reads CASSLGVTAADTQYF. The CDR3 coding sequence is TGCGCCAGCAGCTTGGGAGTGACAGCCGCAGATACGCAGTATTTT.

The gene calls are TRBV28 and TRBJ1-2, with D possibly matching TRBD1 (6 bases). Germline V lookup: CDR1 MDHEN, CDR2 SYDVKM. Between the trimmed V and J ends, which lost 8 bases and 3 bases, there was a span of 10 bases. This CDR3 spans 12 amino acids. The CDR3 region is CASVSGDYGYTF. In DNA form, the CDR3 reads TGTGCCAGCGTGTCAGGGGACTATGGCTACACCTTC.

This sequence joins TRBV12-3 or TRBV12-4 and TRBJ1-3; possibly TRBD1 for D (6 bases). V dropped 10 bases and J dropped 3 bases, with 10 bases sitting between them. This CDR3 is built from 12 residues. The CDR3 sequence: CATTGIGNTIYF. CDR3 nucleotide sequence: TGTGCCACCACAGGGATTGGAAACACCATATATTTT.

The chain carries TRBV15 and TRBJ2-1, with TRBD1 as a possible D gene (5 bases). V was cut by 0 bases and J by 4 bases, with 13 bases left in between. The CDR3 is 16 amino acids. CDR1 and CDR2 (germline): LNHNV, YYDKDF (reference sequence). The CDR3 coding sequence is TGTGCCACCAGCAGAGACCGGCAGGGATCTTACAATGAGCAGTTCTTC. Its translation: CATSRDRQGSYNEQFF. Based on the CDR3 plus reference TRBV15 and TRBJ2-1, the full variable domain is DAMVIQNPRYQVTQFGKPVTLSCSQTLNHNVMYWYQQKSSQAPKLLFHYYDKDFNNEADTPDNFQSRRPNTSFCFLDIRSPGLGDTAMYLCATSRDRQGSYNEQFFGPGTRLTVL.

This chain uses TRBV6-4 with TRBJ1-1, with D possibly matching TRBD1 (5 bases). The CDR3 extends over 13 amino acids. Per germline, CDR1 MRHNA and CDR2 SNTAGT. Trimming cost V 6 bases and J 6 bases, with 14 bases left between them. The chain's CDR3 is CASSPTWGAEAFF. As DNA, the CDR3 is TGTGCCAGCAGCCCAACTTGGGGGGCTGAAGCTTTCTTT.

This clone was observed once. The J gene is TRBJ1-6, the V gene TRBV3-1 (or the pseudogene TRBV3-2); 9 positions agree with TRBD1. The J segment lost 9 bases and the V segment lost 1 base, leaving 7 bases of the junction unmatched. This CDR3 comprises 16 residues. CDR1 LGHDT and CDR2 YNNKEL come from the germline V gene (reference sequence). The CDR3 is CASSQGGQGVGSPLHF. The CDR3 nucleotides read TGTGCCAGCAGCCAAGGGGGACAGGGTGTTGGTTCACCCCTCCACTTT.

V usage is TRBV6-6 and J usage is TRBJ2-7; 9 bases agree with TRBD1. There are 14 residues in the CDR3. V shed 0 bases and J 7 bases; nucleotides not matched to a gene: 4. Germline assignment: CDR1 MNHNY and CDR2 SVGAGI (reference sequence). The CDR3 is CASSYSGTGWEQYF. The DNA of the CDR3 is TGTGCCAGCAGTTACTCCGGGACAGGGTGGGAGCAGTACTTC.

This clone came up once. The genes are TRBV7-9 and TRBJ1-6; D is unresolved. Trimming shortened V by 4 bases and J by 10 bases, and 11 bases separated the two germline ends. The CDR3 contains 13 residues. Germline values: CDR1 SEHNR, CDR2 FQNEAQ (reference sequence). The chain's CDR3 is CASSSSDRSPLHF. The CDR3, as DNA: TGTGCCAGCAGCTCCTCCGATAGATCACCCCTCCACTTT.

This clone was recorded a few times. For the CDR3, the DNA is TGCGCCAGCAGCTTGGACGGAGGGAGCTCCTACGAGCAGTACTTC. This gives the protein CASSLDGGSSYEQYF. The chain links TRBV5-1 to TRBJ2-7; D might be TRBD2 (6 bases). V lost 0 bases and J 0 bases, leaving 10 bases between the germline ends. The CDR3 runs to 15 residues. Germline V gives CDR1 SGHRS, CDR2 YFSETQ.

The CDR3 protein is CASSQQPQGRLFF. The CDR3 nucleotides are TGCGCCAGCAGCCAACAACCACAGGGTAGACTGTTTTTT. This chain connects TRBV4-1 to TRBJ1-4; D might be TRBD1 (6 bases). Germline CDR1 is MGHRA and CDR2 is YSYEKL. V was cut by 2 bases and J by 13 bases, with 14 bases left in between. The CDR3 is made up of 13 amino acids.

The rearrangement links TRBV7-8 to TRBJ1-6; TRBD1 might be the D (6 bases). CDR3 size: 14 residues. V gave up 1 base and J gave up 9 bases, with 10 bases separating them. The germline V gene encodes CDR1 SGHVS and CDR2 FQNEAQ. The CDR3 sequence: CASSLGQQGSPLHF. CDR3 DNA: TGTGCCAGCAGCTTAGGTCAACAGGGTTCACCCCTCCACTTT.

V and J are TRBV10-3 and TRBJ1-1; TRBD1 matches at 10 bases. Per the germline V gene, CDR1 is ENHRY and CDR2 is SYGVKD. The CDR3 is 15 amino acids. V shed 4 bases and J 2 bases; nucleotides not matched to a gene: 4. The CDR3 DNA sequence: TGTGCCATCAGTGGGGACAGGGGCCTTAACACTGAAGCTTTCTTT. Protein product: CAISGDRGLNTEAFF.

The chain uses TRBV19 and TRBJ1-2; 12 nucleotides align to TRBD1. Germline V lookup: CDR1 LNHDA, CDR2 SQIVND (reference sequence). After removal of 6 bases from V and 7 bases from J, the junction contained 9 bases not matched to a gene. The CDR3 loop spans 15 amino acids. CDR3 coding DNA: TGTGCCAGTAGCTCACCGGGACAGGGGGCGCGTGGCTACACCTTC. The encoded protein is CASSSPGQGARGYTF. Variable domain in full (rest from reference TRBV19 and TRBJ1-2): DGGITQSPKYLFRKEGQNVTLSCEQNLNHDAMYWYRQDPGQGLRLIYYSQIVNDFQKGDIAEGYSVSREKKESFPLTVTSAQKNPTAFYLCASSSPGQGARGYTFGSGTRLTVV.

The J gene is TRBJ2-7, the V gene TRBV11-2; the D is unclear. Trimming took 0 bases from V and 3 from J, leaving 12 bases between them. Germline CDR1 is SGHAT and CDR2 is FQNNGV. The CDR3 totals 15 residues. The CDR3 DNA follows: TGTGCCAGCAGCTTAGAGCTCGGGTCCTTCTACGAGCAGTACTTC. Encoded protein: CASSLELGSFYEQYF.

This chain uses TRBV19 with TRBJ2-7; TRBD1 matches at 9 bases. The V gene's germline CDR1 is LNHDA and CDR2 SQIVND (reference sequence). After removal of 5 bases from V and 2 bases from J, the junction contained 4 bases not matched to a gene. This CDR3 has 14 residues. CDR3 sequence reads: CASSPRQGAYEQYF. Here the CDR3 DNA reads TGTGCCAGTAGTCCTCGACAGGGGGCCTACGAGCAGTACTTC.

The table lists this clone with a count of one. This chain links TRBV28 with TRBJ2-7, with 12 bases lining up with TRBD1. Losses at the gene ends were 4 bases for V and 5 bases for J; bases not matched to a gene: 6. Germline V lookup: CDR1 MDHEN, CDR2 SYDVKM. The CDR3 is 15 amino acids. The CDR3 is CASSSPGTGGNEQYF. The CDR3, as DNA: TGTGCCAGCAGTTCCCCAGGGACAGGGGGCAACGAGCAGTACTTC.